This T cell receptor (beta chain) appears in the sequencing data of a study of cytotoxic CD8 clonotypes in ibrutinib-treated CLL. This clone turned up a few times. Assay: immunoSEQ multiplex PCR; the TCRdb copy retains only in-frame clones and omits some. In the table there are about 250,000 clones, 70% of which are singletons. The CDR3 is 16 residues long. The V and J ends lost 0 bases and 2 bases respectively, with 15 bases between them. Germline loops: CDR1 SGHRS, CDR2 YFSETQ. The TCR was taken from a human donor with chronic lymphocytic leukemia. The chain joins TRBV5-1 to TRBJ2-7, with D unclear. The sequenced sample was PBMCs, obtained after 24 months of ibrutinib treatment. CDR3 in amino acids: CASSLVIGRTPYEQYF. The CDR3 region has the DNA TGCGCCAGCAGCTTGGTAATCGGTAGAACACCCTACGAGCAGTACTTC.